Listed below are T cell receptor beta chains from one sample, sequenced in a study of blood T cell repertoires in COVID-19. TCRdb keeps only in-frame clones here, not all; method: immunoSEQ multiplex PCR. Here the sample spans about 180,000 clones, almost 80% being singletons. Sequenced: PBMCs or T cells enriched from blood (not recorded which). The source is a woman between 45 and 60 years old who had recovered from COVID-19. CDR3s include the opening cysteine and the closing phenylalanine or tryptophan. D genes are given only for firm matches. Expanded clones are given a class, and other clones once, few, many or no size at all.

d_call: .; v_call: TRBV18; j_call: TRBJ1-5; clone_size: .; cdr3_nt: TGTGCCAGCTCACCACCGGGTACGCAGGGGAATCAGCCCCAGCATTTT; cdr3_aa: CASSPPGTQGNQPQHF
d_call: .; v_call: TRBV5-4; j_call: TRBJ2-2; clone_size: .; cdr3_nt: TGTGCCAGCAGCCGCGTTGCCGGGGAGCTGTTTTTT; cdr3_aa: CASSRVAGELFF
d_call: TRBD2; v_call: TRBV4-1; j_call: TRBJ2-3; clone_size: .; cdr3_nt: TGCGCCAGCAGCCAAGACGGAGGACTAGCCGGTGGAGATACGCAGTATTTT; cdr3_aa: CASSQDGGLAGGDTQYF
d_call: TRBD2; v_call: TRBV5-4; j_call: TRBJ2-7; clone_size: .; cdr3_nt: TGTGCCAGCAGCCAGACTAGCGGGAGTGCCTACGAGCAGTACTTC; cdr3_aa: CASSQTSGSAYEQYF
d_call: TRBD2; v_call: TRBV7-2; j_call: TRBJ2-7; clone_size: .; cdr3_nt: TGTGCCAGCAGCTTAGGGAGGAGCGGGAGCTACGAGCAGTACTTC; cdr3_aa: CASSLGRSGSYEQYF
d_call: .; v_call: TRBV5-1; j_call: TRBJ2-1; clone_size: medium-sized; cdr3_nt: TGCGCCAGCAGCTTTTCCGTTAGCTCCTACAATGAGCAGTTCTTC; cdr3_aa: CASSFSVSSYNEQFF
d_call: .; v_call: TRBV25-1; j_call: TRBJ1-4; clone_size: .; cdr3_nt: TGTGCCAGCAGTGAATTCCTGAATGAAAAACTGTTTTTT; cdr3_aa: CASSEFLNEKLFF
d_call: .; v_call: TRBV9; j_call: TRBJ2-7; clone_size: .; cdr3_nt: TGTGCCAGCAGCGTAGGTATAGTGGACGAGCAGTACTTC; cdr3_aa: CASSVGIVDEQYF
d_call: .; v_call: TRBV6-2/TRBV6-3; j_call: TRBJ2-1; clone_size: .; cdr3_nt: TGTGCCAGCAGTTTCCCCAACACTGAGCAGTTCTTC; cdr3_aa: CASSFPNTEQFF
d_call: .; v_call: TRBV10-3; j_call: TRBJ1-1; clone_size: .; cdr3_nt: TGTGCCATCAGTGACCCCCAAGACAGGAACACTGAAGCTTTCTTT; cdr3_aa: CAISDPQDRNTEAFF
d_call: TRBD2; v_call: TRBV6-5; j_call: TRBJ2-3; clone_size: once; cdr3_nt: TGTGCCAGCAGTACCTTACTAGCGGATACGCAGTATTTT; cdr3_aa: CASSTLLADTQYF
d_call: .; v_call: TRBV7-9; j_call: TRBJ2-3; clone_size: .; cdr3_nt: TGTGCCAGCAGCTTAGAGGGGTCTAGCACAGATACGCAGTATTTT; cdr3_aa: CASSLEGSSTDTQYF
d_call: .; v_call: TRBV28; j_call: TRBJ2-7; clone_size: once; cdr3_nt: TGTGCCAGCAGGACCTCAAGGGGTTCGGACGAGCAGTACTTC; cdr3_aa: CASRTSRGSDEQYF
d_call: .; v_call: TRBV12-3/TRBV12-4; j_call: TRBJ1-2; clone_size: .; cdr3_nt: TGTGCCAGCAGCCTAAATGGCTACACCTTC; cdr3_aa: CASSLNGYTF
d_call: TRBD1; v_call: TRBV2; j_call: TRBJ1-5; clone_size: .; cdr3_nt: TGTGCCAGCAAGAGGGGAAGACAGGGGGATCAGCCCCAGCATTTT; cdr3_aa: CASKRGRQGDQPQHF
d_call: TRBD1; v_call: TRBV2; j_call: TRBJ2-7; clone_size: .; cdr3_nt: TGTGCCAGCGGGGCGGACAGGGGGAGAAATTACGAGCAGTACTTC; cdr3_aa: CASGADRGRNYEQYF
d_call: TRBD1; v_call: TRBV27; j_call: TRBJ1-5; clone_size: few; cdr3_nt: TGTGCCAGCAGTCCTCGGACAGGGGGACAGCCCCAGCATTTT; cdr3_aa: CASSPRTGGQPQHF
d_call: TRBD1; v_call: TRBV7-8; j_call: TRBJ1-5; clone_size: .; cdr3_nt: TGTGCCAGCAGCACCAGAGGGGGCGGGCAGCCCCAGCATTTT; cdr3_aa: CASSTRGGGQPQHF
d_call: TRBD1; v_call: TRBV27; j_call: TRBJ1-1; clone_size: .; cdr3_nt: TGTGCCAGCAGTCCGGGACAGGTGAACACTGAAGCTTTCTTT; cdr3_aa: CASSPGQVNTEAFF
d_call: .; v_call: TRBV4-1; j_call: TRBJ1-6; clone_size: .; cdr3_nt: TGCGCCAGCAGCCAAGATCGCGAGTTCCTCCACTTT; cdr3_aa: CASSQDREFLHF
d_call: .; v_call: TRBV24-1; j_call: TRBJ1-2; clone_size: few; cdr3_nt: TGTGCCACCAGTGATTTTCGGACAGCTGAGGGCAACTATGGCTACACCTTC; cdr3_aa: CATSDFRTAEGNYGYTF
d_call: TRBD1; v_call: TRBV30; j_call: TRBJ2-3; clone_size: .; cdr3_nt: TGTGCCTGGAGTCCAACGGACAGGGGCCTCACAGATACGCAGTATTTT; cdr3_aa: CAWSPTDRGLTDTQYF
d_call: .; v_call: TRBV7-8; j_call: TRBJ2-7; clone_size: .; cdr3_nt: TGTGCCAGCAGCGCCAGGGACACGGTTAAAGGGCAGTACTTC; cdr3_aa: CASSARDTVKGQYF
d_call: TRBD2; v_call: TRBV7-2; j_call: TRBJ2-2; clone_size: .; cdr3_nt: TGTGCCAGCAGCTGGCCGACTAGCGGGAGGGCCCGGGACACCGGGGAGCTGTTTTTT; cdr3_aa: CASSWPTSGRARDTGELFF
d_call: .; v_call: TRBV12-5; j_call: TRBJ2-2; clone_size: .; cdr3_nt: TGTGCTAGTGGTTCTCTTGTCGGGGAGCTGTTTTTT; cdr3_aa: CASGSLVGELFF
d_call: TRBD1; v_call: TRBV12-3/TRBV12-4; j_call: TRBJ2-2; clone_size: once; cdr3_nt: TGTGCCAGCAGCGGACAGGGCACCGGGGAGCTGTTTTTT; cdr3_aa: CASSGQGTGELFF
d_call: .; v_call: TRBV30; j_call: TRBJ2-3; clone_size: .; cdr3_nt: TGTGCCCTTGGGACTTCCACAGATACGCAGTATTTT; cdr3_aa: CALGTSTDTQYF
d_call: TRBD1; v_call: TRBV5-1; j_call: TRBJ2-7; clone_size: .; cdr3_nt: TGCGCCAGCAGAACAAGCCCAGGGGGCTACGAGCAGTACTTC; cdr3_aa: CASRTSPGGYEQYF
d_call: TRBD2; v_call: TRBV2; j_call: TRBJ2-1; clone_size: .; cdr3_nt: TGTGCCAGCAGTGGGACTAGCGGGAGACGACGCAATGAGCAGTTCTTC; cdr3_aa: CASSGTSGRRRNEQFF
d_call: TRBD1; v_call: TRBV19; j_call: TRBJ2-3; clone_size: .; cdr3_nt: TGTGCCAGTAGTAGGCAGGGACAGAGCACAGATACGCAGTATTTT; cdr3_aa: CASSRQGQSTDTQYF
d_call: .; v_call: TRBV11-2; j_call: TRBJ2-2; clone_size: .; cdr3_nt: TGTGCCAGCAGCGCCCGCAGTGTGGGTGTCGGGACCGGGGAGCTGTTTTTT; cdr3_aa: CASSARSVGVGTGELFF
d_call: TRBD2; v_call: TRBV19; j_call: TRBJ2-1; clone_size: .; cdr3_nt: TGTGCCAGTATAGGGTATAGTAGCGGGAGACCCGGCTACAATGAGCAGTTCTTC; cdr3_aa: CASIGYSSGRPGYNEQFF
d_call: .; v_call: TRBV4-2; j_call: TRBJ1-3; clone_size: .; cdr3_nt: TGTGCCAGCAGCCAGGTAGACTACTCTGGAAACACCATATATTTT; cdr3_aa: CASSQVDYSGNTIYF
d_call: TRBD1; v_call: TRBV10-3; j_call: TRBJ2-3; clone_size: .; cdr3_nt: TGTGCCATCAGCAGGACAGGGGGGACAGATACGCAGTATTTT; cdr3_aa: CAISRTGGTDTQYF
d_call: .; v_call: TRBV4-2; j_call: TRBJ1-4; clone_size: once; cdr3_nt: TGTGCCAGCAGCCAAGTCGGCGGGGTCATTAATGAAAAACTGTTTTTT; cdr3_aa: CASSQVGGVINEKLFF
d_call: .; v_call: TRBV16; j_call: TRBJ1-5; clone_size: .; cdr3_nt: TGTGCCAGCAGCCAAGTAATTGGCAATCAGCCCCAGCATTTT; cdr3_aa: CASSQVIGNQPQHF
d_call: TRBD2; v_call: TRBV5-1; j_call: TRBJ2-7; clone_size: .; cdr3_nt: TGCGCCAGCAGCTTGGGCGGGAGCTCCTACGAGCAGTACTTC; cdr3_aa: CASSLGGSSYEQYF
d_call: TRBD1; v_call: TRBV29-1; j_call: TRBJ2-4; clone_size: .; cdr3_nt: TGCAGCGTTACACTGGACAGGGCGCCCATTCAGTACTTC; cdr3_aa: CSVTLDRAPIQYF
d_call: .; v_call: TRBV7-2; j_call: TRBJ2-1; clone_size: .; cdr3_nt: TGTGCCAGCAGCTTGATACTGATCATCCCCTACAATGAGCAGTTCTTC; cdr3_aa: CASSLILIIPYNEQFF
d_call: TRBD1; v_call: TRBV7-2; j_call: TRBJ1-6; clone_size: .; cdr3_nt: TGTGCCAGCAGCCTCCAAGACAGGGTCAATTCACCCCTCCACTTT; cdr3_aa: CASSLQDRVNSPLHF
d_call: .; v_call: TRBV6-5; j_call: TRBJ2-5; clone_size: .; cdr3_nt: TGTGCCAGCAGTTACTCTCCCAGCCAAGAGACCCAGTACTTC; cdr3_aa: CASSYSPSQETQYF
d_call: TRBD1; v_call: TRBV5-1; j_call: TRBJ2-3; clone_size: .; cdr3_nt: TGCGCCAGCAGCTTGGAAGGACAGGGGACAGATACGCAGTATTTT; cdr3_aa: CASSLEGQGTDTQYF
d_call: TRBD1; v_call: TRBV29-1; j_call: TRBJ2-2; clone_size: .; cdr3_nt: TGCAGCGTCACAGGGGTTTTAAACACCGGGGAGCTGTTTTTT; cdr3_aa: CSVTGVLNTGELFF
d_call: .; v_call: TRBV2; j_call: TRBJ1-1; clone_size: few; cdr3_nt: TGTGCCAGCAGTGGACAGACGAACACTGAAGCTTTCTTT; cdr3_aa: CASSGQTNTEAFF